This entry lists 16 T cell receptor beta chains sequenced from one sample in a study of T cell responses to AZD1222 COVID-19 vaccine. Profiling relied on immunoSEQ multiplex PCR, and the TCRdb table lists in-frame clones only, not all of them. The table lists over 110,000 clones, roughly 92% of them singletons. This material consisted of peripheral blood, taken on day 0 of AZD1222 vaccination. The receptors were gathered from an adult in good health.

J is TRBJ2-5 and V is TRBV11-2; possible D gene TRBD2, 6 bases. The CDR3 extends over 13 amino acids. CDR1 is SGHAT and CDR2 is FQNNGV in the germline V gene. The germline V and J ends were trimmed by 3 bases and 5 bases, with 10 bases remaining between them. Here the CDR3 DNA reads TGTGCCAGCAGCTTCTGGGGGGAGGAGACCCAGTACTTC. It translates to CASSFWGEETQYF. Using reference TRBV11-2 and TRBJ2-5 for the parts outside the CDR3, the full variable domain is EAGVAQSPRYKIIEKRQSVAFWCNPISGHATLYWYQQILGQGPKLLIQFQNNGVVDDSQLPKDRFSAERLKGVDSTLKIQPAKLEDSAVYLCASSFWGEETQYFGPGTRLLVL.

This sequence joins TRBV24-1 and TRBJ1-6; TRBD1 might be the D (5 bases). Per germline, CDR1 KGHDR and CDR2 SFDVKD. Between the trimmed V and J ends, which lost 1 base and 0 bases, there was a span of 12 bases. This CDR3 has 18 residues. The DNA of the CDR3 is TGTGCCACCAGTGATTTTCAGGGCCCGAGCTCCTATAATTCACCCCTCCACTTT. Translating gives CATSDFQGPSSYNSPLHF.

This clone was detected only once. The genes are TRBV28 and TRBJ2-5; TRBD1 matches 11 bases. Germline V gene sequence: CDR1 MDHEN, CDR2 SYDVKM. The CDR3 runs to 15 residues. The V gene end was trimmed by 6 bases and the J gene end by 5 bases; junction bases not matched to a gene: 8. This chain's CDR3 is CASSRGQGAGETQYF. CDR3 nucleotides: TGTGCCAGCAGCCGCGGACAGGGGGCGGGGGAGACCCAGTACTTC.

The V call is TRBV7-9, the J call TRBJ1-3, with 8 bases lining up with TRBD1. The CDR3 spans 17 residues. V shed 4 bases, J shed 4 bases, and the junction held 12 bases outside the gene matches. CDR1 and CDR2 (germline): SEHNR, FQNEAQ (reference sequence). The chain's CDR3 is CASSSDPGQVDGNTIYF. CDR3 in DNA: TGTGCCAGCAGCTCAGACCCGGGACAGGTCGACGGAAACACCATATATTTT.

The rearrangement uses TRBV20-1 and TRBJ1-5, with D possibly being TRBD1 (5 bases). Between the trimmed V and J ends, which lost 3 bases and 3 bases, there was a span of 9 bases. CDR1 and CDR2 from the germline V gene are DFQATT and SNEGSKA (reference sequence). This CDR3 is 13 amino acids long. The CDR3 region is CSASSGTNQPQHF. The CDR3 region has the DNA TGCAGTGCTAGTTCCGGGACCAATCAGCCCCAGCATTTT.

The chain combines TRBV4-1 with TRBJ1-6; 10 nucleotides align to TRBD1. The CDR3 length is 15 residues. The V and J ends lost 1 base and 8 bases, in that order; junction bases with no gene match: 2. Germline V gives CDR1 MGHRA, CDR2 YSYEKL. The CDR3 loop is CASSQGDRGYSPLHF. The CDR3 DNA follows: TGCGCCAGCAGCCAAGGGGACAGGGGTTATTCACCCCTCCACTTT.

A single count supports this clone. This chain joins TRBV11-2 and TRBJ2-5; D possibly corresponds to TRBD1 (5 bases). The germline V gene encodes CDR1 SGHAT and CDR2 FQNNGV. CDR3 length: 13 amino acids. V dropped 5 bases and J dropped 5 bases, with 12 bases sitting between them. CDR3 sequence: CASSLQDGETQYF. The CDR3 nucleotides are TGTGCCAGCAGCCTACAGGACGGTGAGACCCAGTACTTC. The variable domain in full, with the rest retrieved from reference TRBV11-2 and TRBJ2-5, is EAGVAQSPRYKIIEKRQSVAFWCNPISGHATLYWYQQILGQGPKLLIQFQNNGVVDDSQLPKDRFSAERLKGVDSTLKIQPAKLEDSAVYLCASSLQDGETQYFGPGTRLLVL.

V is TRBV4-1 and J is TRBJ1-6, with TRBD1 matching 8 bases. This CDR3 has 15 amino acids. J was trimmed by 8 bases and V by 3 bases; bases with no gene match: 6. The germline gives CDR1 MGHRA, CDR2 YSYEKL. Here the CDR3 reads CASSHQGARDSPLHF. In DNA, the CDR3 is TGCGCCAGCAGCCACCAGGGGGCGAGGGATTCACCCCTCCACTTT.

The chain is built from TRBV6-5 and TRBJ1-2; unclear D gene. Germline V CDR1 and CDR2: MNHEY, SVGAGI. This CDR3 has 16 amino acids. V dropped 4 bases and J dropped 2 bases, with 17 bases sitting between them. DNA of the CDR3: TGTGCCAGCAGTTCAACATTGGATTGGTCCAACTATGGCTACACCTTC. This sequence encodes CASSSTLDWSNYGYTF.

The genes are TRBV9 and TRBJ1-6; D not resolved. V lost 0 bases, J lost 7 bases, and 8 bases lay in between. The CDR3 consists of 14 residues. Germline loops: CDR1 SGDLS, CDR2 YYNGEE. DNA for the CDR3: TGTGCCAGCAGCGTAGGACAAGAAAATTCACCCCTCCACTTT. It is translated as CASSVGQENSPLHF. The full variable domain, with the rest looked up from reference TRBV9 and TRBJ1-6, is DSGVTQTPKHLITATGQRVTLRCSPRSGDLSVYWYQQSLDQGLQFLIQYYNGEERAKGNILERFSAQQFPDLHSELNLSSLELGDSALYFCASSVGQENSPLHFGNGTRLTVT.

V is TRBV5-1 and J is TRBJ1-6, with D perhaps TRBD1 (5 bases). This CDR3 has 16 amino acids. Germline V gives CDR1 SGHRS, CDR2 YFSETQ. Trimming stripped 4 bases from V and 4 bases from J, with 15 bases between. CDR3 bases: TGCGCCAGCAGCCTAGCCGGGACTTATTATAATTCACCCCTCCACTTT. This codes for CASSLAGTYYNSPLHF.

There are a few counts of this clone. The chain joins TRBV4-2 to TRBJ2-5, with 7 positions matching TRBD2. This CDR3 contains 14 residues. J was trimmed by 3 bases and V by 4 bases; bases with no gene match: 5. CDR1 LGHNA and CDR2 YNFKEQ come from the germline V gene. CDR3 nucleotide sequence: TGTGCCAGCAGCCCCGGGACTACGGAAGAGACCCAGTACTTC. It encodes CASSPGTTEETQYF.

This rearrangement joins TRBV20-1 to TRBJ1-5, with D uncertain. CDR1 is DFQATT, CDR2 SNEGSKA, per germline (reference sequence). V shed 3 bases and J shed 0 bases, with 9 bases lying between them. CDR3 length: 14 amino acids. CDR3 amino acids: CSASNGNSNQPQHF. CDR3 coding DNA: TGCAGTGCTAGTAATGGAAATAGCAATCAGCCCCAGCATTTT.

The chain combines TRBV18 with TRBJ2-3; D not resolved. This CDR3 is 14 amino acids long. Germline V lookup: CDR1 KGHSH, CDR2 LQKENI. V dropped 3 bases and J dropped 4 bases, with 11 bases sitting between them. CDR3 protein: CASSPPDHADTQYF. Written as DNA, the CDR3 is TGTGCCAGCTCACCTCCCGACCATGCAGATACGCAGTATTTT.

The rearrangement joins TRBV24-1 to TRBJ2-3, with 8 bases identical to TRBD1. This CDR3 has 17 amino acids. In germline, CDR1 is KGHDR, CDR2 SFDVKD. The V segment lost 2 bases and the J segment 2 bases; nucleotides outside the gene matches: 8. CDR3 in DNA: TGTGCCACCAGTGATTCGTCCGGGACAGGAGTCACAGATACGCAGTATTTT. This gives the protein CATSDSSGTGVTDTQYF.

V gene TRBV30 combines with J gene TRBJ1-5, with D hard to call. Germline assignment: CDR1 GTSNPN and CDR2 SVGIG (reference sequence). The CDR3 has 13 amino acids. V lost 2 bases and J lost 9, with 14 bases in between. DNA for the CDR3: TGTGCCTGGAGTACTGGGGAGGATCGGCCCCAGCATTTT. Translation gives CAWSTGEDRPQHF.